Presented here are 4 T cell receptor beta chains from one specimen sequenced in a study of blood T cell repertoires in COVID-19. Sequencing was performed with immunoSEQ multiplex PCR; in TCRdb, only in-frame clones are kept and a portion is missing. This sample carries about 50,000 clones, about 83% of them seen once, and the ten largest clones take approximately 6%. Sequenced material: peripheral blood. Receptors were obtained from a woman aged 60-70 years with acute or convalescent COVID-19.

The chain couples TRBV11-3 to TRBJ2-3, with no clear D. The V end lost 1 base, the J end lost 6 bases, and 8 bases lay between the germline ends. CDR3 length: 13 amino acids. CDR1 is SGHNT, CDR2 YENEEA, per germline. CDR3 amino acids: CASSLVSVDTQYF. The DNA for the CDR3 is TGTGCCAGCAGCTTAGTTTCTGTGGATACGCAGTATTTT. The full variable domain, its missing parts supplied by reference TRBV11-3 and TRBJ2-3, is EAGVVQSPRYKIIEKKQPVAFWCNPISGHNTLYWYLQNLGQGPELLIRYENEEAVDDSQLPKDRFSAERLKGVDSTLKIQPAELGDSAVYLCASSLVSVDTQYFGPGTRLTVL.

The gene calls are TRBV27 and TRBJ2-2, with 13 positions matching TRBD2. CDR3 size: 20 residues. The ends lost 5 bases at V and 5 bases at J; junction bases unmatched: 17. The germline CDR1 and CDR2 sequences are MNHEY and SMNVEV (reference sequence). The chain's CDR3 is CASSPPGLAGAPGTTGELFF. The CDR3 bases are TGTGCCAGCAGTCCCCCAGGACTAGCGGGGGCACCAGGGACGACCGGGGAGCTGTTTTTT.

The chain recombines TRBV6-5 with TRBJ1-1; D may be TRBD1 (5 bases). The CDR3 consists of 15 residues. CDR1 is MNHEY and CDR2 is SVGAGI in the germline V gene. V was pared by 0 bases and J by 3 bases, with 11 bases between. The DNA of the CDR3 is TGTGCCAGCAGTTACTCGCCGGGGGGGGACACTGAAGCTTTCTTT. The encoded protein is CASSYSPGGDTEAFF.

This clone was found once. This chain links TRBV6-1 with TRBJ2-1; maybe TRBD2 (5 bases). CDR3 length: 15 amino acids. Trimming took off 3 bases at V and 10 bases at J, with 19 bases between the two ends. From germline, CDR1 is MNHNS and CDR2 SASEGT. The CDR3 DNA follows: TGTGCCAGCAGTGACCCCCACCGGGGATCTGGAGAGCAGTTCTTC. This translates into CASSDPHRGSGEQFF.